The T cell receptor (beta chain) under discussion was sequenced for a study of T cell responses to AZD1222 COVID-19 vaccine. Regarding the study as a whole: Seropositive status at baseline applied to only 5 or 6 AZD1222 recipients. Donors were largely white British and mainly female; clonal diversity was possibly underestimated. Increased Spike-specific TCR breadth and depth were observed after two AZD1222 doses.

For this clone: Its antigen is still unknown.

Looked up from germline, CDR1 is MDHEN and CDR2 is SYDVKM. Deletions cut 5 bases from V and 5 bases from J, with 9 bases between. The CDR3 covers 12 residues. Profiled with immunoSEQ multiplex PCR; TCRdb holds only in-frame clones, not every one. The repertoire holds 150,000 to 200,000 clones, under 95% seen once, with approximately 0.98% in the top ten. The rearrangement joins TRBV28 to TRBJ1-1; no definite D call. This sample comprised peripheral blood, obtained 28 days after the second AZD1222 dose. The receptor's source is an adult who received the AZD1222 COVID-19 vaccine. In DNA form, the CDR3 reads TGTGCCAGCAGTCCCTTTTTTACTGAAGCTTTCTTT. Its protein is CASSPFFTEAFF.